The clone carrying this T cell receptor beta chain occurred a few times. The CDR3 contains 14 residues. Germline V gene data show CDR1 as SGHTA and CDR2 as FQGNSA. Between the trimmed V and J ends, which lost 1 base and 6 bases, there was a span of 10 bases. This entry comes from a study of blood T cells in healthy people across ages. Combining a sample-barcoded 5' primer with a J-beta primer mix, a second PCR ran for 7 to 11 cycles. TCRdb used MiXCR to reprocess the 5' RACE reads, holding one entry per CDR3 protein. The sample lists around 990,000 distinct CDR3 sequences, approximately 25% occurring once. This same sample was also taken into another study, of T cells of mothers and their children.

The TCR sequence derives from a girl aged 2 to 9 in good health. The specimen sequenced was blood. The chain joins TRBV7-2 to TRBJ2-1, with D possibly being TRBD1 (5 bases). Here the CDR3 reads CASSLEWQGNEQFF. CDR3 bases: TGTGCCAGCAGCTTAGAGTGGCAGGGCAATGAGCAGTTCTTC.